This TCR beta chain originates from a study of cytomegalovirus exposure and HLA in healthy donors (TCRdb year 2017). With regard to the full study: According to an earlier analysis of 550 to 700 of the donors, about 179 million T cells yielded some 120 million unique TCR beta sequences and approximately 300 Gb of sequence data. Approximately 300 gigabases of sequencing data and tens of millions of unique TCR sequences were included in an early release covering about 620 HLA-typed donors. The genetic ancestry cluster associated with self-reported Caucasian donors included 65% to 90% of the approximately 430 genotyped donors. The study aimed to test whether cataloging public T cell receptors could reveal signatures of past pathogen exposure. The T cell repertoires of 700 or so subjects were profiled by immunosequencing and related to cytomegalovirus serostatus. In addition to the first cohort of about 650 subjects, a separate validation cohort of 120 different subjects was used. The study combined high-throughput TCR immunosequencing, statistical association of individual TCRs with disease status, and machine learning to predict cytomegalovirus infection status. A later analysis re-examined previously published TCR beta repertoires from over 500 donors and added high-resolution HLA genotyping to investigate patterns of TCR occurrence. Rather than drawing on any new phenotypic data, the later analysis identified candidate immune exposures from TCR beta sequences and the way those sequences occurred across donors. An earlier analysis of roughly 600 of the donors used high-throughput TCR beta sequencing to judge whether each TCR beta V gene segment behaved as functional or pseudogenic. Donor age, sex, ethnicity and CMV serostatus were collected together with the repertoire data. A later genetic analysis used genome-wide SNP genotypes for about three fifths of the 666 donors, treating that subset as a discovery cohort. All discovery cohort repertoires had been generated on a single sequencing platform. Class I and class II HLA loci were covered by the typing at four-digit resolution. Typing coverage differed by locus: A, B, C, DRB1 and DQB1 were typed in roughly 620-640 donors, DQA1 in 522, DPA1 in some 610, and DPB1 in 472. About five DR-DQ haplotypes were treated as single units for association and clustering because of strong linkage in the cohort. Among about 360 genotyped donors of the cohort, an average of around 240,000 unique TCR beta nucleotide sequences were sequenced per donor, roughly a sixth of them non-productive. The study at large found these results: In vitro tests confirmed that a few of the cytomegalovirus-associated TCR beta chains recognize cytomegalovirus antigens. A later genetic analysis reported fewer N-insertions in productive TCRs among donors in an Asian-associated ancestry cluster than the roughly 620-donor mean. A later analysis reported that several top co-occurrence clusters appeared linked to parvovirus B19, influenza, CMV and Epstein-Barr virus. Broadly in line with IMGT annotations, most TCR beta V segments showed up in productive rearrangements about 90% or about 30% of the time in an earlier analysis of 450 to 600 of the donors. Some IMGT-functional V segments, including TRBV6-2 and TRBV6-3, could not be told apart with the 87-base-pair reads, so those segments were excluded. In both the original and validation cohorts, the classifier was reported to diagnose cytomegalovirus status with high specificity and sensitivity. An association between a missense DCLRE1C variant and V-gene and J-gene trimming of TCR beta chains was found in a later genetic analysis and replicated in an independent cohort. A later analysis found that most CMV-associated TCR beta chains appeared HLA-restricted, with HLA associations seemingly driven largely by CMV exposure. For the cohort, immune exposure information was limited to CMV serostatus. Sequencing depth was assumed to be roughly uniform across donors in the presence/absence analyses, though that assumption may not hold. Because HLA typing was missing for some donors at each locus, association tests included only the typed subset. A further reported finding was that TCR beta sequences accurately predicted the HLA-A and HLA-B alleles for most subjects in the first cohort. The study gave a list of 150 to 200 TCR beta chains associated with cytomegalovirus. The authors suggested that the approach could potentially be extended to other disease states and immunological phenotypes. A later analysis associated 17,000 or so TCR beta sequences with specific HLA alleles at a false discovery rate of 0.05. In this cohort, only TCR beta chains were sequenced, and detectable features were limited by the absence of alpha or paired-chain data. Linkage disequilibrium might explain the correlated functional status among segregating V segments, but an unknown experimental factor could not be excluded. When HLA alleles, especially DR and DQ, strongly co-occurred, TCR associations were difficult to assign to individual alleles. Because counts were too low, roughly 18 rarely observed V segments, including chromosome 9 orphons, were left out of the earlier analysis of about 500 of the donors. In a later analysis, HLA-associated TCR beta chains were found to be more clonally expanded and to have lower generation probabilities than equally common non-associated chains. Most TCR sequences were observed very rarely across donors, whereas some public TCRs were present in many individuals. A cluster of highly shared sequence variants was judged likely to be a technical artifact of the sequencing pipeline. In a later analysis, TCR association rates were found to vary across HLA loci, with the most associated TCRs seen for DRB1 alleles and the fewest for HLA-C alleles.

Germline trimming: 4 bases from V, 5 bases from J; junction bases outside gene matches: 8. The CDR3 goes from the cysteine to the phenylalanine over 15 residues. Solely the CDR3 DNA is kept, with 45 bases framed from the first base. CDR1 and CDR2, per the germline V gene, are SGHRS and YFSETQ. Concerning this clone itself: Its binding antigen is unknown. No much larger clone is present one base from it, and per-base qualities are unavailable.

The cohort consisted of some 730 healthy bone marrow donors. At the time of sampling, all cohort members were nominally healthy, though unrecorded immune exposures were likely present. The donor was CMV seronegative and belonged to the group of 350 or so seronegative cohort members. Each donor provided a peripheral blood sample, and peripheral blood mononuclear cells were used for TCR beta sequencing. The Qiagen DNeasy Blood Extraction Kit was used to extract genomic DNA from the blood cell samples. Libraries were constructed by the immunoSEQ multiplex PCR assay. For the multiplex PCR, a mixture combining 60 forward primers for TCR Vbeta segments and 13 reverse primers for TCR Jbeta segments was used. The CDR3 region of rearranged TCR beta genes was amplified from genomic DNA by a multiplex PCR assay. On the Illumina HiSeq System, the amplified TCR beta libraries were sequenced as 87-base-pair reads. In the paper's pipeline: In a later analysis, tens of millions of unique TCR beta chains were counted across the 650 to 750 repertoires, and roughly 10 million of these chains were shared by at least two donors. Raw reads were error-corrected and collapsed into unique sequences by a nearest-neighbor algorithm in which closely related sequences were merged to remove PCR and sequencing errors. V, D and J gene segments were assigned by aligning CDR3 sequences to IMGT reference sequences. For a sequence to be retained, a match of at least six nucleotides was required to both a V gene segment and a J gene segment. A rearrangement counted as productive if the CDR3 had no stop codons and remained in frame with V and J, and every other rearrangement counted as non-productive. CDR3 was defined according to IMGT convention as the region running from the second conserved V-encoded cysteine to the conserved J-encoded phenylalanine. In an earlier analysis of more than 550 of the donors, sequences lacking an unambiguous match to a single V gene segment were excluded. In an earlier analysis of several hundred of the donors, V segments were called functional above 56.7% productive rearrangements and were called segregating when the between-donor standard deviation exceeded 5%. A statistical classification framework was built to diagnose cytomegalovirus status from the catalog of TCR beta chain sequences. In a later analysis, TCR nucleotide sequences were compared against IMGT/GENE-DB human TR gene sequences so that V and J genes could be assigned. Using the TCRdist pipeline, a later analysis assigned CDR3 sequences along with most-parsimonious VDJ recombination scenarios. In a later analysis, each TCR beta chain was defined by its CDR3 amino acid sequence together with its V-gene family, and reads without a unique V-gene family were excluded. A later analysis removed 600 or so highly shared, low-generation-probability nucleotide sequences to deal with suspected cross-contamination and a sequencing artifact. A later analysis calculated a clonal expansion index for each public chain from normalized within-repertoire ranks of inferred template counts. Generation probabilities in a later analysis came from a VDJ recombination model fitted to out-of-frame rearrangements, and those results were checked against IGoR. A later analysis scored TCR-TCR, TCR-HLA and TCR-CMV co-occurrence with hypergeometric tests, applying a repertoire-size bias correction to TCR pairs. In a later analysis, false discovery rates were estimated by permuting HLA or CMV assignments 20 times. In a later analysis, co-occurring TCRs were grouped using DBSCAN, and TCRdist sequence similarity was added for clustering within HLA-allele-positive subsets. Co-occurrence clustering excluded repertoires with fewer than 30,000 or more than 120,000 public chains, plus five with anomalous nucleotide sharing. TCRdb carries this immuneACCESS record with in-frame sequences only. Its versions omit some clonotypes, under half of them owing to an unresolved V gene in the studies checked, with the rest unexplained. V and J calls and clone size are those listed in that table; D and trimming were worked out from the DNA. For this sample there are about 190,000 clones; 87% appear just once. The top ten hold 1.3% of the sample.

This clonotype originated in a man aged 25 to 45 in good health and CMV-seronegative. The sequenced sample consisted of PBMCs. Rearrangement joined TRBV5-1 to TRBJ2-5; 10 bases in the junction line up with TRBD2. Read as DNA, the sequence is TGCGCCAGCAGCGCCAGCGGGGGGGCGGAGGAGACCCAGTACTTC. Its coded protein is CASSASGGAEETQYF.